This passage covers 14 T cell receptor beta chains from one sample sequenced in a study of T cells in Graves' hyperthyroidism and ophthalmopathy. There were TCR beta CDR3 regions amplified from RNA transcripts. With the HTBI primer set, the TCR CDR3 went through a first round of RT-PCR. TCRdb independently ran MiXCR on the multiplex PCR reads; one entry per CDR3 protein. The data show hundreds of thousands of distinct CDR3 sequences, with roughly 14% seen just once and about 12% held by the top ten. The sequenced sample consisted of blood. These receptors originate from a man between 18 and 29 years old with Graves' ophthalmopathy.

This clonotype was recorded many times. This chain's CDR3 is CASSLVDRSSYNEQFF. In nucleotides, the CDR3 is TGTGCCAGCAGCTTGGTAGACAGGAGCTCCTACAATGAGCAGTTCTTC. The chain carries TRBV7-8 and TRBJ2-1, with a tentative D call TRBD1 (6 bases). Per germline, CDR1 SGHVS and CDR2 FQNEAQ. V lost 3 bases to trimming and J lost 0 bases, with 12 bases between them. The CDR3 has 16 residues.

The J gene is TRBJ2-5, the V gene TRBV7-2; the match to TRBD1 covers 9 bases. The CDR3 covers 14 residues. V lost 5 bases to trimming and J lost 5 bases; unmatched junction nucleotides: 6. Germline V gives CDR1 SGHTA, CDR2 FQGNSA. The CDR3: CASSRYRGHETQYF. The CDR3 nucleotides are TGTGCCAGCAGCCGCTACAGGGGGCATGAGACCCAGTACTTC.

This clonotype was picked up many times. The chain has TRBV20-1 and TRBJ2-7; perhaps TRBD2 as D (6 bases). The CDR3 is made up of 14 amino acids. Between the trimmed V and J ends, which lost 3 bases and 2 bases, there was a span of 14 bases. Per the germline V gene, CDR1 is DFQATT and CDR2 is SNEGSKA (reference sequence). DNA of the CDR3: TGCAGTGCTAGCAGGGCTAGCGCCACCTACGAGCAGTACTTC. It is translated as CSASRASATYEQYF.

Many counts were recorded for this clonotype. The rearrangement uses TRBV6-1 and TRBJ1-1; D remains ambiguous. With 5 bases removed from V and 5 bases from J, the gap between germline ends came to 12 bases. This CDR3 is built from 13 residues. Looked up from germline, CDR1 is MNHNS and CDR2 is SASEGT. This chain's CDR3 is CASSRPWGTEAFF. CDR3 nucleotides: TGTGCCAGCAGTCGCCCGTGGGGTACTGAAGCTTTCTTT.

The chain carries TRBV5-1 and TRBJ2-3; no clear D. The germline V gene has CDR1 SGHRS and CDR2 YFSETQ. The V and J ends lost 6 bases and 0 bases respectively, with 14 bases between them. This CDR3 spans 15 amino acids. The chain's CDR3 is CASTRRQVSTDTQYF. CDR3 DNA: TGCGCCAGCACCAGACGGCAAGTAAGCACAGATACGCAGTATTTT.

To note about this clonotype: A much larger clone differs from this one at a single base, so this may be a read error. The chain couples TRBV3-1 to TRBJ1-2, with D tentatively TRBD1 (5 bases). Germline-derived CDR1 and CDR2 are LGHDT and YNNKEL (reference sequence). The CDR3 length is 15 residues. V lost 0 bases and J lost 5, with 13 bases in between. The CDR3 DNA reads TGTGCCAGCAGCCAAGAAAAAGGGGCAGCTTATGGCTACACCTTC. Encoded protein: CASSQEKGAAYGYTF.

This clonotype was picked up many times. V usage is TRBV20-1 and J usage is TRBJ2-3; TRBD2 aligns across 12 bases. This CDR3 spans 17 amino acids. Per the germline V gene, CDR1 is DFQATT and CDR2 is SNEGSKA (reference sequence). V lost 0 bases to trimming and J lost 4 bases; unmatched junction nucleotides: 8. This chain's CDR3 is CSARDTTSGSNPDTQYF. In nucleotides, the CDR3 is TGCAGTGCTAGAGATACGACTAGCGGGAGTAACCCAGATACGCAGTATTTT.

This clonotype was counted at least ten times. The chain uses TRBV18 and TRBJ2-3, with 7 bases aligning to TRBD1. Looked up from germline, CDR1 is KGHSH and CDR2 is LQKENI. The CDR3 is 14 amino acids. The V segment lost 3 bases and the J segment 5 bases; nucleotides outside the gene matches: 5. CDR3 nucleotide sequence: TGTGCCAGCTCACCCACTCCAGGGGGAGATACGCAGTATTTT. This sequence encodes CASSPTPGGDTQYF.

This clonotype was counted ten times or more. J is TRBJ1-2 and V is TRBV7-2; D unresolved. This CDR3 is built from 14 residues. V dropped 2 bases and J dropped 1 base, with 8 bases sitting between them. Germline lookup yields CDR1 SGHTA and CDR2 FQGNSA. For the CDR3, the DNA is TGTGCCAGCAGCTTAAGAAGGGATAACTATGGCTACACCTTC. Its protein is CASSLRRDNYGYTF.

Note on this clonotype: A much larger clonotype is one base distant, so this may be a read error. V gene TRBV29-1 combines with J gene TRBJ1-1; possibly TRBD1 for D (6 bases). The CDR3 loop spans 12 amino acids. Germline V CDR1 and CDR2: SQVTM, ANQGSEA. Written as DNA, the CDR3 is TGCAGCGTTGGACAGGAGGGGACTGCAGCTTTCTTT. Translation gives CSVGQEGTAAFF.

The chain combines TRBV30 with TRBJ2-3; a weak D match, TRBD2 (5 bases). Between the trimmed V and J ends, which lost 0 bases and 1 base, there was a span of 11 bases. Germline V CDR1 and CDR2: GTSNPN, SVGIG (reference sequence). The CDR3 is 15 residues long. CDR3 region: CAWSVRGLGTDTQYF. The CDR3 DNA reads TGTGCCTGGAGTGTACGTGGACTGGGCACAGATACGCAGTATTTT.

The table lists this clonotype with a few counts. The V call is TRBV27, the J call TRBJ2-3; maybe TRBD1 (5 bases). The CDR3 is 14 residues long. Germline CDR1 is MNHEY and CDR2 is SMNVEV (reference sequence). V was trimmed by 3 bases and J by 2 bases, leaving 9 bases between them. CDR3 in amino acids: CASSFSGHTDTQYF. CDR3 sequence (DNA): TGTGCCAGCAGTTTCTCCGGACACACAGATACGCAGTATTTT.

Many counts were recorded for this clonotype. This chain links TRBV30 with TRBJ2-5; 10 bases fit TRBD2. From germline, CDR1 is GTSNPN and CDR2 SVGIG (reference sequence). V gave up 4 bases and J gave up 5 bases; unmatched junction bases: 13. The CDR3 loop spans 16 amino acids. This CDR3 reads CAWMDPPAGGPETQYF. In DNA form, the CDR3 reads TGTGCCTGGATGGACCCACCAGCGGGGGGGCCGGAGACCCAGTACTTC. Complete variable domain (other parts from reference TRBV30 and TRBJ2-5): SQTIHQWPATLVQPVGSPLSLECTVEGTSNPNLYWYRQAAGRGLQLLFYSVGIGQISSEVPQNLSASRPQDRQFILSSKKLLLSDSGFYLCAWMDPPAGGPETQYFGPGTRLLVL.

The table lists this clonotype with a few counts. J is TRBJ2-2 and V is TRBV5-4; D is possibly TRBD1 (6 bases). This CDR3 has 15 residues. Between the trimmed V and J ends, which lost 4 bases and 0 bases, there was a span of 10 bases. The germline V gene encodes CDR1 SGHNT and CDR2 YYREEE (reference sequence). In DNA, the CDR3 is TGTGCCAGCAGCCAGGGGACGACGAACACCGGGGAGCTGTTTTTT. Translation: CASSQGTTNTGELFF.